Listed here are 18 T cell receptor beta chains from one sample, sequenced in a study of shared clonotypes between healthy human individuals (dated by TCRdb to 2019 to 2021). The library was produced with the immunoSEQ multiplex PCR assay. Sourced from immuneACCESS, this table was stored by TCRdb with only in-frame sequences that have V and J called. A share of the clones is absent; for the studies checked, an unresolved V gene accounts for under half, and the remainder has no known explanation. The sample table records about 450,000 clones; 70% to 80% of these occur just once. Approximately 13% of the sample goes to the ten largest clones. Sequencing input: PBMCs. Receptor source: a woman aged 35 to 49 in good health. Some clones in this sample may be carry-over from other donors' samples.

The V and J genes are TRBV6-5 and TRBJ1-2; 7 bases are a match to TRBD1. The CDR3 length is 15 residues. J gave up 7 bases and V 2 bases, and 10 bases lay outside the gene matches. The germline V gene has CDR1 MNHEY and CDR2 SVGAGI. This CDR3 reads CASSYLEGALAGYTF. The CDR3 nucleotides read TGTGCCAGCAGTTACCTCGAGGGGGCGCTTGCTGGCTACACCTTC.

CDR3 DNA: TGTGCCATCAGTGGACAGGCCCAAGAGACCCAGTACTTC. Translation: CAISGQAQETQYF. This chain connects TRBV10-3 to TRBJ2-5; perhaps TRBD1 as D (6 bases). V lost 4 bases and J lost 1, with 7 bases in between. This CDR3 is built from 13 residues. CDR1 and CDR2 (germline): ENHRY, SYGVKD.

CDR3 in DNA: TGTGCCAGCAGCTTAGCTAAGAATCAGCCCCAGCATTTT. Its protein is CASSLAKNQPQHF. The rearrangement uses TRBV7-2 and TRBJ1-5; no definite D call. V gave up 0 bases and J gave up 4 bases, with 4 bases separating them. This CDR3 comprises 13 residues. CDR1 is SGHTA and CDR2 is FQGNSA in the germline V gene.

This chain links TRBV4-1 with TRBJ2-6; 7 nucleotides agree with TRBD1. CDR1 and CDR2 (germline): MGHRA, YSYEKL. CDR3 length equals 17 residues. V gave up 1 base and J gave up 3 bases; unmatched junction bases: 6. The CDR3 loop is CASSQGNRGFGANVLTF. The CDR3 region has the DNA TGCGCCAGCAGCCAAGGGAACAGGGGATTTGGGGCCAACGTCCTGACTTTC.

V gene TRBV5-1 combines with J gene TRBJ2-3, with TRBD2 matching over 10 bases. CDR1 SGHRS and CDR2 YFSETQ come from the germline V gene. Trimming removed 1 base from V and 2 bases from J; junction bases left unmatched: 10. The CDR3 extends over 18 amino acids. The chain's CDR3 is CASSLRVAGGLLTDTQYF. The DNA of the CDR3 is TGCGCCAGCAGCTTGCGGGTAGCGGGAGGTCTGCTCACAGATACGCAGTATTTT. Filled out from reference TRBV5-1 and TRBJ2-3, the complete variable domain reads KAGVTQTPRYLIKTRGQQVTLSCSPISGHRSVSWYQQTPGQGLQFLFEYFSETQRNKGNFPGRFSGRQFSNSRSEMNVSTLELGDSALYLCASSLRVAGGLLTDTQYFGPGTRLTVL.

The gene calls are TRBV5-1 and TRBJ2-3; maybe TRBD1 (5 bases). Trimming pared 0 bases from V and 3 bases from J, leaving 8 bases between. The CDR3 length is 14 residues. Germline V gene lookup returns CDR1 SGHRS and CDR2 YFSETQ. The CDR3, as DNA: TGCGCCAGCAGCTTGGCTCAGGGTACAGATACGCAGTATTTT. This gives the protein CASSLAQGTDTQYF.

The chain combines TRBV5-5 with TRBJ2-1; no definite D call. The CDR3 has 13 amino acids. CDR1 SGHKS and CDR2 YYEKEE come from the germline V gene (reference sequence). V lost 3 bases to trimming and J lost 4 bases, with 8 bases between them. The CDR3 DNA sequence: TGTGCCAGCAGCTCCTCACATTACAATGAGCAGTTCTTC. Its protein product is CASSSSHYNEQFF. The complete variable domain, with remaining parts taken from reference TRBV5-5 and TRBJ2-1, reads DAGVTQSPTHLIKTRGQQVTLRCSPISGHKSVSWYQQVLGQGPQFIFQYYEKEERGRGNFPDRFSARQFPNYSSELNVNALLLGDSALYLCASSSSHYNEQFFGPGTRLTVL.

This clone appeared once. The J gene is TRBJ2-7, the V gene TRBV30; D is possibly TRBD1 or TRBD2 (7 bases each). Trimming took off 2 bases at V and 1 base at J, with 15 bases between the two ends. The germline V gene has CDR1 GTSNPN and CDR2 SVGIG (reference sequence). CDR3 length equals 15 residues. In nucleotides, the CDR3 is TGTGCCTGGAGTAGGGAGGGGGCCGGATCCTACGAGCAGTACTTC. As protein: CAWSREGAGSYEQYF.

The rearrangement joins TRBV5-1 to TRBJ2-7; the match to TRBD2 covers 12 bases. The length of the CDR3 is 16 residues. Unmatched junction bases numbered 8, after V lost 0 bases and J lost 7 bases. Per the germline V gene, CDR1 is SGHRS and CDR2 is YFSETQ. The CDR3 bases are TGCGCCAGCAGCTTGGAACGGCTAGCGGGAGGGGGAGAGCAGTACTTC. Its protein is CASSLERLAGGGEQYF.

The chain uses TRBV6-1 and TRBJ2-7; D is unresolved. The CDR3 length is 11 residues. Looked up from germline, CDR1 is MNHNS and CDR2 is SASEGT. The ends were cut back, 11 bases at V and 2 bases at J, with 10 bases in the middle. The CDR3 protein is CALASPYEQYF. The CDR3 bases are TGTGCCCTCGCAAGCCCCTACGAGCAGTACTTC.

This clone was observed a single time. J is TRBJ2-5 and V is TRBV7-8; TRBD1 matches 11 bases. The DNA end is more similar to TRBJ2-7, so the J call may be wrong. The germline V gene has CDR1 SGHVS and CDR2 FQNEAQ. This CDR3 has 16 residues. In DNA form, the CDR3 reads TGTGCCAGCAGCCCGTCGGCGGGACAGGGGGCCTACGAGCAGTACTTC. Translated: CASSPSAGQGAYEQYF.

The chain links TRBV5-8 to TRBJ2-7, with 7 bases identical to TRBD2. V was clipped by 2 bases and J by 0 bases; unmatched bases: 5. The V gene's germline CDR1 is SGHTS and CDR2 YDEGEE. CDR3 length equals 15 residues. Written as DNA, the CDR3 is TGTGCCAGCAGCTTTGCCGGGACTAACTCCTACGAGCAGTACTTC. Translated: CASSFAGTNSYEQYF.

This chain connects TRBV25-1 to TRBJ2-6; D gene ambiguous. The germline V gene encodes CDR1 MGHDK and CDR2 SYGVNS. The CDR3 has 13 residues. The germline V and J ends were trimmed by 10 bases and 3 bases, with 10 bases remaining between them. The CDR3 coding sequence is TGTGCCACCCTCCGGAGTGGGGCCAACGTCCTGACTTTC. Amino acids: CATLRSGANVLTF.

V is TRBV6-5 and J is TRBJ2-7, with 8 bases matching TRBD1. The length of the CDR3 is 15 residues. The germline CDR1 and CDR2 sequences are MNHEY and SVGAGI. The trim removed 2 bases at V and 3 bases at J, leaving 6 bases unmatched. The CDR3 protein is CASSYGRTGYYEQYF. The CDR3 nucleotides read TGTGCCAGCAGTTACGGACGGACAGGGTACTACGAGCAGTACTTC.

As DNA, the CDR3 is TGTGCCAGTAGTGGGACCGGGACACTCTACGAGCAGTACTTC. This sequence encodes CASSGTGTLYEQYF. The chain recombines TRBV19 with TRBJ2-7; D perhaps matches TRBD1 (6 bases). This CDR3 spans 14 amino acids. V was cut by 5 bases and J by 3 bases, with 14 bases left in between. Germline CDR1 and CDR2: LNHDA and SQIVND (reference sequence).

This clone appeared many times. The same CDR3 arises from other DNA sequences in this sample as well. The chain couples TRBV30 to TRBJ1-6; TRBD1 matches 8 bases. The CDR3 extends over 18 amino acids. Germline loops: CDR1 GTSNPN, CDR2 SVGIG (reference sequence). The trim removed 1 base at V and 7 bases at J, leaving 15 bases unmatched. The DNA of the CDR3 is TGTGCCTGGAGTGGCAGTCGGACAGGGCTGTCTGGAAATTCACCCCTCCACTTT. Residues: CAWSGSRTGLSGNSPLHF. Full variable domain (outside the CDR3, taken from reference TRBV30 and TRBJ1-6): SQTIHQWPATLVQPVGSPLSLECTVEGTSNPNLYWYRQAAGRGLQLLFYSVGIGQISSEVPQNLSASRPQDRQFILSSKKLLLSDSGFYLCAWSGSRTGLSGNSPLHFGNGTRLTVT.

The table lists this clone with a few counts. The chain employs TRBV25-1 and TRBJ2-1; 7 bases are shared with TRBD2. The V segment lost 7 bases and the J segment 8 bases; nucleotides outside the gene matches: 8. The germline CDR1 and CDR2 sequences are MGHDK and SYGVNS. There are 13 residues in the CDR3. The CDR3 sequence: CASKSSGGYEQFF. CDR3 coding DNA: TGTGCCAGCAAGTCCTCGGGAGGTTATGAGCAGTTCTTC.

V and J are TRBV10-3 and TRBJ2-7; 8 nucleotides align to TRBD2. Germline V gene data show CDR1 as ENHRY and CDR2 as SYGVKD. The length of the CDR3 is 16 residues. Losses at the gene ends were 2 bases for V and 4 bases for J; bases not matched to a gene: 10. CDR3 in amino acids: CAISEKVVAGQYEQYF. The CDR3 DNA follows: TGTGCCATCAGTGAGAAGGTGGTAGCGGGACAATACGAGCAGTACTTC.